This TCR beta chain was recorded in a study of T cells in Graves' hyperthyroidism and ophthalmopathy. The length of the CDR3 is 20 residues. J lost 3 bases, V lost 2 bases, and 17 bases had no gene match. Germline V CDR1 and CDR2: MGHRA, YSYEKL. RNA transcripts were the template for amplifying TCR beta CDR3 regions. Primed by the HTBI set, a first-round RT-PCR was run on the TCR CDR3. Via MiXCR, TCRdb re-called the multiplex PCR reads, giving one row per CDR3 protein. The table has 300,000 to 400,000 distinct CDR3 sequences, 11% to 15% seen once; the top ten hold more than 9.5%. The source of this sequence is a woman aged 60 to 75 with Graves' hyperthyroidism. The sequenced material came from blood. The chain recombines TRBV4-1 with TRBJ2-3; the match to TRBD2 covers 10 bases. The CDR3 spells CASSQLLGLAKPGATDTQYF. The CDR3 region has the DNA TGCGCCAGCAGCCAACTTTTGGGACTAGCGAAACCTGGAGCGACAGATACGCAGTATTTT.